This TCR beta chain was retrieved from a study of monozygotic twins with inflammatory bowel disease (dated by TCRdb to between 2018 and 2021). Background for the entire study: The full study comprised about 28 monozygotic twin pairs: nine German pairs (four IBD-concordant, five IBD-discordant) and 19 IBD-discordant Danish pairs. The search for disease-associated traits relied mainly on comparing, within discordant pairs, IBD patients with their genetically identical healthy co-twins. Each individual had, on average, about 151 000 unique TCRalpha sequences and 181 000 unique TCRbeta sequences available for analysis.

The library was built by means of 5' RACE. Preparation of each TCR library used approximately 3,500 ng of total RNA. For each sample, cDNA was synthesized in eight separate reactions using SMARTScribe reverse transcriptase. During cDNA synthesis, template switching was used to introduce unique molecular identifiers that contained a 6-nucleotide sample barcode. Amplification of TCRalpha and TCRbeta cDNA involved two nested PCRs of 16 and 9 cycles, and each PCR was followed by bead purification. Before amplification, the cDNA was treated with uracil DNA-glycosylase and purified using the QIAquick PCR purification kit. The second PCR was the step at which Illumina TruSeq-compatible adapters and sample-specific barcodes were added. Library quality and concentration were checked on TapeStation and Qubit, and libraries were pooled at around 4.9 ng each. Sequencing of pooled libraries was carried out on an Illumina HiSeq2500 single-index Rapid Run using 2 x 100 bp reads and custom sequencing primers. From the authors' description of their analysis: PCR and sequencing errors were corrected by UMI-based consensus assembly using MiGEC version 1.2.6. MiXCR version 2.1.1 was used for V(D)J alignment, clonotype assembly and CDR3 extraction. To normalise gene usage, clonotype sharing and MAIT/NKT TCR abundance, the analysis used the top 1000, 10 000 and 20 000 clonotypes per sample. Diversity was computed as the inverse Simpson index with the vegan R package after downsampling to 27 000 UMIs. Paired Mann-Whitney U tests were applied to discordant twin pairs, with Benjamini-Hochberg correction for multiple testing. TCRdb reprocessed the reads; each CDR3 protein sequence makes one entry, and DNA is unavailable. The V and J calls were determined by TCRdb, not by the authors. This sample's listing comprises more than 300,000 distinct CDR3 sequences. Together, the top ten hold more than 4.5% of the sample.

As concerns this clonotype: What antigen it recognizes has not been identified.

The paper's findings and limits, for the study overall: Repertoire similarity did not differ between concordant and discordant twins, possibly due to limited statistical power. IBD patients shared fewer clonotypes with other individuals than healthy twins did, most markedly in patients showing signs of disease activity. The results gave no support for a single strong signal or clonotype linked to IBD. Background noise and inter-individual variability may have been introduced into the repertoires by the differing immunosuppressive treatments among patients. The analysis was unable to tell apart different T cell subtypes. Measured by the inverse Simpson index, TCRbeta repertoire diversity was lower in IBD patients than in their healthy co-twins.

From each donor, an approximately 2.5 ml peripheral blood sample was collected into PAXgene tubes and kept at -80 degrees C. Total RNA was isolated from whole blood with the PAXgene blood miRNA kit on an automated QIAcube, without T cell sorting. Deep TCRalpha and TCRbeta repertoire profiling with unique molecular barcoding was performed on peripheral blood of monozygotic twin pairs concordant or discordant for inflammatory bowel disease. For every twin pair, smoking habits were documented, and each individual was categorised as a current, former or never smoker. From its cysteine to its phenylalanine, the CDR3 spans 16 amino acids. The coding DNA is unavailable.

The chain couples TRBV12-3 or TRBV12-4 to TRBJ1-4. The sequencing input was blood. The receptor's source is a human donor with ulcerative colitis or Crohn's disease, or a healthy co-twin of an affected twin (not recorded which). CDR3 reads: CASSLGIPATNEKLFF.